A single sample is the source of the 20 T cell receptor beta chains below, sequenced in a study of T-cell reconstitution after alpha-beta-depleted transplantation in children. Molecular barcoding with unique molecular identifiers was used for the TCRbeta library. TCRdb redid the calling of the PCR reads with MiXCR, one entry per CDR3 protein. The top ten clones hold about 1.1% of a sample with hundreds of thousands of distinct CDR3 sequences, 15% to 20% of them seen once. The source was PBMCs from the stem cell graft donor, collected from the stem cell graft. All receptors derive from a human donor who donated a stem cell graft to a child with acute myeloid leukemia.

This rearrangement joins TRBV7-9 to TRBJ2-7; D is perhaps TRBD2 (6 bases). CDR1 and CDR2 from the germline V gene are SEHNR and FQNEAQ (reference sequence). This CDR3 spans 13 amino acids. Between the trimmed V and J ends, which lost 2 bases and 4 bases, there was a span of 9 bases. The CDR3 sequence: CASSLLGGYEQYV. The CDR3 nucleotides are TGTGCCAGCAGCTTACTTGGGGGGTACGAGCAGTACGTC.

This chain joins TRBV7-8 and TRBJ2-2, with D possibly matching TRBD2 (6 bases). There are 14 residues in the CDR3. Germline CDR1 and CDR2: SGHVS and FQNEAQ. Trimming cost V 1 base and J 9 bases, with 12 bases left between them. CDR3 coding DNA: TGTGCCAGCAGCTTAGTGGCGGGACTTAGGGAGCTGTTTTTT. It yields the protein CASSLVAGLRELFF. Based on the CDR3 plus reference TRBV7-8 and TRBJ2-2, the full variable domain is GAGVSQSPRYKVAKRGQDVALRCDPISGHVSLFWYQQALGQGPEFLTYFQNEAQLDKSGLPSDRFFAERPEGSVSTLKIQRTQQEDSAVYLCASSLVAGLRELFFGEGSRLTVL.

This clonotype came up many times. In DNA, the CDR3 is TGCAGTGCTAGAGATCAGAAGGGGATAACCTACGAGCAGTACTTC. Amino acid sequence: CSARDQKGITYEQYF. The rearrangement links TRBV20-1 to TRBJ2-7; D is possibly TRBD1 (5 bases). Trimming removed 0 bases from V and 2 bases from J, with 14 bases in between. The CDR3 loop spans 15 amino acids. In germline, CDR1 is DFQATT, CDR2 SNEGSKA (reference sequence).

The table lists this clonotype with a few counts. The genes are TRBV27 and TRBJ2-2; no reliable D call. Germline V CDR1 and CDR2: MNHEY, SMNVEV (reference sequence). V was shortened by 2 bases and J by 6 bases, with 7 bases between the two germline ends. This CDR3 is built from 13 residues. The DNA for the CDR3 is TGTGCCAGCAGTTTACAGGTTTCCGGGGAGCTGTTTTTT. This sequence encodes CASSLQVSGELFF.

CDR3 region: CASSDYRGSGAYTGELFF. CDR3 nucleotide sequence: TGTGCCAGCAGCGATTACAGGGGAAGCGGAGCCTACACCGGGGAGCTGTTTTTT. This chain links TRBV5-6 with TRBJ2-2, with TRBD1 matching over 7 bases. Germline CDR1 SGHDT, CDR2 YYEEEE. After removal of 4 bases from V and 3 bases from J, the junction contained 15 bases not matched to a gene. This CDR3 has 18 amino acids.

Ten or more counts support this clonotype. The chain uses TRBV20-1 and TRBJ1-5; possible D gene TRBD1, 5 bases. The germline V gene encodes CDR1 DFQATT and CDR2 SNEGSKA (reference sequence). V lost 3 bases to trimming and J lost 7 bases, with 22 bases between them. There are 16 residues in the CDR3. Here the CDR3 reads CSASRGGPRVRQPQHF. CDR3 nucleotide sequence: TGCAGTGCTAGCCGGGGGGGACCCAGGGTAAGACAGCCCCAGCATTTT.

This clonotype was observed a handful of times. The chain joins TRBV21-1 to TRBJ2-7; TRBD1, the D gene given by the table, was not confirmed from the DNA. TRBV21-1 is a pseudogene. CDR3 length: 15 amino acids. The CDR3 DNA sequence: TGTGCCAGCAGCAAAGGAGGGGGGACTCTTTGGGAGCAGTACGTC. This translates into CASSKGGGTLWEQYV.

Ten or more counts support this clonotype. J is TRBJ2-7 and V is TRBV20-1; D might be TRBD1 (7 bases). The CDR3 sequence is 12 residues long. Trimming cost V 6 bases and J 3 bases, with 12 bases left between them. Germline V CDR1 and CDR2: DFQATT, SNEGSKA (reference sequence). CDR3 coding DNA: TGCAGTGCAAGCAGGGGGGTCTACGAGCAGTACGTC. This gives the protein CSASRGVYEQYV.

The chain combines TRBV5-1 with TRBJ1-3, with unresolved D. Looked up from germline, CDR1 is SGHRS and CDR2 is YFSETQ. CDR3 length equals 15 residues. Deletions cut 5 bases from V and 0 bases from J, with 12 bases between. In DNA form, the CDR3 reads TGCGCCAGCAGTTCCCGCAGCGCCTCTGGAAACACCATATATTTT. Its protein product is CASSSRSASGNTIYF.

This rearrangement joins TRBV7-2 to TRBJ2-7; D is uncertain. The CDR3 covers 15 residues. V lost 1 base to trimming and J lost 3 bases, with 13 bases between them. In germline, CDR1 is SGHTA, CDR2 FQGNSA. The CDR3 sequence: CASSLGAGSRYEQYF. CDR3 coding DNA: TGTGCCAGCAGCTTAGGAGCCGGCAGCCGCTACGAGCAGTACTTC.

This clonotype came up many times. The chain couples TRBV20-1 to TRBJ2-2, with no clear D. V was clipped by 0 bases and J by 5 bases, with 7 bases between them. Germline CDR1 and CDR2: DFQATT and SNEGSKA (reference sequence). The CDR3 extends over 13 amino acids. CDR3 amino acids: CSARDNPTGELFF. The DNA of the CDR3 is TGCAGTGCTAGAGATAATCCGACCGGGGAGCTGTTTTTT.

This clonotype was counted at least ten times. The rearrangement joins TRBV27 to TRBJ2-7; possibly TRBD2 for D (6 bases). Trimming took off 6 bases at V and 9 bases at J, with 24 bases between the two ends. This CDR3 is built from 15 residues. CDR1 and CDR2 from the germline V gene are MNHEY and SMNVEV (reference sequence). The CDR3 spells CASSLIKGPLEGQYF. The CDR3, as DNA: TGTGCCAGCAGCCTAATCAAGGGTCCCTTGGAGGGGCAGTACTTC.

The genes are TRBV5-5 and TRBJ1-4; D is perhaps TRBD1 (5 bases). Trimming took off 0 bases at V and 3 bases at J, with 12 bases between the two ends. Germline values: CDR1 SGHKS, CDR2 YYEKEE (reference sequence). The CDR3 runs to 16 residues. This chain's CDR3 is CASSLGPGEANEKLFF. DNA for the CDR3: TGTGCCAGCAGCTTGGGCCCGGGGGAGGCTAATGAAAAACTGTTTTTT.

This clonotype has at least ten counts. The chain recombines TRBV5-6 with TRBJ2-7; TRBD1 might be the D (6 bases). The germline V gene encodes CDR1 SGHDT and CDR2 YYEEEE. The CDR3 extends over 13 amino acids. The V end lost 2 bases, the J end lost 3 bases, and 9 bases lay between the germline ends. The CDR3 sequence is CASSFRDNYEQYV. The CDR3 DNA sequence: TGTGCCAGCAGCTTCCGGGACAACTACGAGCAGTACGTC.

With regard to this clonotype: This may stem from a read error, because a much larger clone lies one nucleotide away. The gene calls are TRBV29-1 and TRBJ1-2; tentative D call: TRBD1 (6 bases). The CDR3 totals 15 residues. Germline V gene data show CDR1 as SQVTM and CDR2 as ANQGSEA. V lost 2 bases to trimming and J lost 2 bases, with 15 bases between them. The CDR3 spells CSVEQRQARNYGYTF. Written as DNA, the CDR3 is TGCAGCGTTGAACAGCGACAGGCGCGCAACTATGGCTACACCTTC.

This clonotype was observed at least ten times. The rearrangement joins TRBV20-1 to TRBJ2-3, with 8 bases lining up with TRBD2. Germline V lookup: CDR1 DFQATT, CDR2 SNEGSKA (reference sequence). V lost 0 bases, J lost 1 base, and 6 bases stayed unmatched. The CDR3 spans 16 residues. The CDR3 sequence is CSARDLSGGGTDTQYF. The CDR3 nucleotides are TGCAGTGCTAGAGATCTGAGCGGGGGAGGCACAGATACGCAGTATTTT.

This clonotype came up many times. J is TRBJ2-1 and V is TRBV29-1; a possible D gene is TRBD1 (5 bases). In germline, CDR1 is SQVTM, CDR2 ANQGSEA. The germline V and J ends were trimmed by 6 bases and 7 bases, with 16 bases remaining between them. The CDR3 covers 13 residues. CDR3 protein: CSVQGPAGNEQFF. The CDR3, as DNA: TGCAGCGTCCAGGGTCCGGCCGGGAATGAGCAGTTCTTC.

This clonotype has only a few counts. The chain carries TRBV6-1 and TRBJ1-5; the D gene is possibly TRBD1 (5 bases). The CDR3 length is 13 residues. Germline V gene lookup returns CDR1 MNHNS and CDR2 SASEGT. Between the trimmed V and J ends, which lost 9 bases and 3 bases, there was a span of 12 bases. The CDR3 is CASLWGNNQPQHF. CDR3 bases: TGTGCCAGTCTGTGGGGGAACAATCAGCCCCAGCATTTT.

The chain carries TRBV2 and TRBJ1-3; D unclear. The germline CDR1 and CDR2 sequences are SNHLY and FYNNEI. The CDR3 extends over 14 amino acids. Trimming left V 6 bases short and J 0 bases short, with 9 bases between. CDR3 sequence: CASRSAASGNTIYF. The CDR3 nucleotides read TGTGCCAGCAGGTCGGCTGCCTCTGGAAACACCATATATTTT. Drawing the rest from reference TRBV2 and TRBJ1-3, the complete variable domain is EPEVTQTPSHQVTQMGQEVILRCVPISNHLYFYWYRQILGQKVEFLVSFYNNEISEKSEIFDDQFSVERPDGSNFTLKIRSTKLEDSAMYFCASRSAASGNTIYFGEGSWLTVV.

The chain is built from TRBV7-7 and TRBJ2-7, with D possibly matching TRBD2 (5 bases). V was shortened by 1 base and J by 3 bases, with 13 bases between the two germline ends. The CDR3 runs 15 residues. Germline values: CDR1 SSHAT, CDR2 FNYEAQ (reference sequence). The CDR3 nucleotides read TGTGCCAGCAGCTTAGGAGTGGGAGACGACTACGAGCAGTACTTC. Its protein is CASSLGVGDDYEQYF.